This TCR beta chain was obtained from a study of blood T cell repertoires in COVID-19 (dated by TCRdb to the early 2020s). Regarding the study in general: Collaborator samples came from the United States, Italy and Spain and covered acute and convalescent phases of COVID-19. The prospective study material was composed of cDNA or gDNA derived from T cells, B-cell-depleted T cells, or PBMCs. The dataset comprised deeply sampled blood TCRbeta repertoires from subjects exposed to, actively infected with, or recovered from COVID-19. The repertoires were released in a freely available public database meant as a resource for research on the immune response to SARS-CoV-2. The samples were drawn from the first 160 participants of the ongoing ImmuneRACE study and from 1,200 or so subjects provided by 6 global collaborators. Nearly every sample came with metadata listing a de-identified subject ID, COVID-19 status, age in years and sex. HLA class I and class II types, where available, came from metadata supplied by the sample provider rather than from assay-based typing.

Each collaborating institution followed its own protocols to collect whole blood in K2EDTA tubes. For TCRbeta analysis, collaborator samples were shipped as frozen whole blood, as isolated PBMCs, or as DNA extracted from either sample type. CDR1 and CDR2, looked up from the germline V gene, are MRHNA and SNTAGT. V and J are trimmed by 2 bases and 3 bases, and the gene matches miss 2 bases of the junction. Counted from cysteine to phenylalanine, this CDR3 has 15 amino acids. The sequence is cut down to CDR3 DNA, 45 bases in frame from base 1. The study at large found these results: The amount of clinical and demographic metadata varied by source and participant and was provided uncurated.

A remark on this clone: This receptor's antigen is unknown. Within one base of it there is no much larger clone, and no base qualities were kept.

TCRbeta CDR3 regions were amplified from genomic DNA by means of the immunoSEQ Assay, a bias-controlled multiplex PCR. For the original study's pipeline: The number of nucleated cells in each sample was estimated from the amplification of reference gene primers within the assay. To quantify the absolute abundance of each unique TCRbeta CDR3 rearrangement, sequence reads were collapsed and filtered. Productive Simpson clonality was computed per sample as the square root of Simpson's diversity index over productive rearrangements. The table comes from immuneACCESS by way of TCRdb, which keeps in-frame sequences with V and J called. Part of the clones is missing from these tables; in studies checked, under half for an unresolved V gene and the rest for unknown reasons. D and trimming come from the DNA, and the V and J calls and clone size come from that table. The sample includes 250,000 or so clones, with about nine tenths observed a single time. Clones ranked in the top ten supply 2.5% to 3% of the sample.

Material: peripheral blood. The chain couples TRBV6-4 to TRBJ2-3; 10 bases in the junction line up with TRBD2. This TCR came from a woman aged 25 to 39 with active or convalescent COVID-19. The nucleotides read TGTGCCAGCAGTGACGGGACTAGCGCAACAGATACGCAGTATTTT. Its amino acids are CASSDGTSATDTQYF.